Detailed here is one TCR beta chain. This specimen belongs to a study of shared clonotypes between healthy human individuals. CDR1 SEHNR and CDR2 FQNEAQ come from the germline V gene (reference sequence). The length of the CDR3 is 17 residues. The V end was cut by 2 bases, the J end by 6 bases, with 21 bases between. Repertoires were generated with immunoSEQ multiplex PCR, while TCRdb's copy carries only in-frame clones and drops some. The sample consists of approximately 82,000 clones, around 57% of them appearing once. Every donor, a Caucasian adult, lived in Nashville, Tennessee. Material: memory CD8+ T cells sorted from blood. Documented subset: CD45RO+ cells pooled with CCR7-negative TemRA cells. The chain employs TRBV7-9 and TRBJ2-3; D might be TRBD1 or TRBD2, each matching 6 bases. The TCR was taken from a man under 40 in good health. As DNA, the CDR3 is TGTGCCAGCAGCTTACCTAATTCGGGGGCCCCATTTGATACGCAGTATTTT. Its translation is CASSLPNSGAPFDTQYF.